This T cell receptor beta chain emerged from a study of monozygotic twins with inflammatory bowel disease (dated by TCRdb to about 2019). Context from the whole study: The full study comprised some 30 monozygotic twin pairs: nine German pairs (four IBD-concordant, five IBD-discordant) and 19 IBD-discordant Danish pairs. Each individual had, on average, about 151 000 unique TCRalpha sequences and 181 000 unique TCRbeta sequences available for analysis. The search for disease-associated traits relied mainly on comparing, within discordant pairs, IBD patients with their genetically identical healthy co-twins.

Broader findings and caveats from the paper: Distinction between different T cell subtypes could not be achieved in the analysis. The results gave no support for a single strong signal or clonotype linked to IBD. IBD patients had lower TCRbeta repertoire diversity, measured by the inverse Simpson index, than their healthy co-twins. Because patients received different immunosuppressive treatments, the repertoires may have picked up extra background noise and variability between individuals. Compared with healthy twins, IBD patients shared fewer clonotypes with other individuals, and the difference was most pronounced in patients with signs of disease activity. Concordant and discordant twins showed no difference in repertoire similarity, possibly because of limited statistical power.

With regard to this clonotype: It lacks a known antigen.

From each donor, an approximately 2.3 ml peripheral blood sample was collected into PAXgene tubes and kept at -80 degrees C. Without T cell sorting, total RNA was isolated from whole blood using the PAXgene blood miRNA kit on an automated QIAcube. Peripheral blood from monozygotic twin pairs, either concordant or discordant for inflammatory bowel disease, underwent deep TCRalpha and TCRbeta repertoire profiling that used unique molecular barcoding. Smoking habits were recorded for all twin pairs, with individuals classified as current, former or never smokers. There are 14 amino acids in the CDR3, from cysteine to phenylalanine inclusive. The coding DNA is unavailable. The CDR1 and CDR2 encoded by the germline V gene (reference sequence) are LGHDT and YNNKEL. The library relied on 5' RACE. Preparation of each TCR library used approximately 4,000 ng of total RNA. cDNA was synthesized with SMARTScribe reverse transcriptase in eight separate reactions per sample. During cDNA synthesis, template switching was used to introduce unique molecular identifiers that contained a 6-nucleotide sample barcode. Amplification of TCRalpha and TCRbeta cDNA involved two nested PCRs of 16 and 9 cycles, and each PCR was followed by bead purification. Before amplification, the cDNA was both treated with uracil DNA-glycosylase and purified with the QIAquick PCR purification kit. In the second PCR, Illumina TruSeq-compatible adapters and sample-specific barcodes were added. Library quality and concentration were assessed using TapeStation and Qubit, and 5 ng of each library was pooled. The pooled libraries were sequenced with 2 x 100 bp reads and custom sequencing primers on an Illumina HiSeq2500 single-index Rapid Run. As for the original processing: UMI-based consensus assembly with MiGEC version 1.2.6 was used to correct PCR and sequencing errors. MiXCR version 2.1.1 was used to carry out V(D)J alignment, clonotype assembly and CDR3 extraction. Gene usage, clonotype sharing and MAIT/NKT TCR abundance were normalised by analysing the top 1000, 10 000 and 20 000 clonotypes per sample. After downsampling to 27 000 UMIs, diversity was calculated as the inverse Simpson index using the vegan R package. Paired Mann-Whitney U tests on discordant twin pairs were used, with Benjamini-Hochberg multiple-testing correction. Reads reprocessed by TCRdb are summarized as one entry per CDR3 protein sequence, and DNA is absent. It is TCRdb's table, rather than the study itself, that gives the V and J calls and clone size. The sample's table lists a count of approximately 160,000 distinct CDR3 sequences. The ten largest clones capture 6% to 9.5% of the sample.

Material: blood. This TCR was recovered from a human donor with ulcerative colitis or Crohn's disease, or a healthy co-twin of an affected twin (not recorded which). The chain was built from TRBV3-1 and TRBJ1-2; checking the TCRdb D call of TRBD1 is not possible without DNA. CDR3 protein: CASSQTGANYGYTF.